The rows below give T cell receptor beta chains drawn from one sample of a study of cytomegalovirus exposure and HLA in healthy donors. TCRdb's table, derived via immunoSEQ multiplex PCR, lists solely in-frame clones and lacks some. Altogether under 40,000 clones are present, 90% to 95% being singletons, with the ten largest covering roughly 2.6%. The sample taken for sequencing was PBMCs. The source is a young woman in good health and CMV-seronegative. The conserved cysteine and the conserved F or W are not part of the CDR3 here. A D gene is named only where the DNA matches it firmly.

v_call: TRBV6-1
j_call: TRBJ1-4
cdr3_length: 14
d_call: .
cdr3_aa: ASSEGTPRWSEKLF

v_call: TRBV7-2
j_call: TRBJ2-7
cdr3_length: 13
d_call: .
cdr3_aa: ASSLDPGYFYEQY

v_call: TRBV5-4
j_call: TRBJ2-5
cdr3_length: 12
d_call: .
cdr3_aa: ASSLASFQETQY

v_call: TRBV5-1
j_call: TRBJ2-5
cdr3_length: 15
d_call: .
cdr3_aa: ASSLAVKQGVVKTQY

v_call: TRBV6-1
j_call: TRBJ2-1
cdr3_length: 14
d_call: .
cdr3_aa: ASSEAPGRGMREQF

v_call: TRBV7-9
j_call: TRBJ1-2
cdr3_length: 11
d_call: .
cdr3_aa: ASSPGRGTGYT

v_call: TRBV5-1
j_call: TRBJ1-4
cdr3_length: 13
d_call: .
cdr3_aa: ASSLTGTTNEKLF

v_call: TRBV7-9
j_call: TRBJ2-5
cdr3_length: 15
d_call: .
cdr3_aa: ASSTTQGYNFKETQY

v_call: TRBV30
j_call: TRBJ2-5
cdr3_length: 11
d_call: .
cdr3_aa: AWRPRGQETQY

v_call: TRBV14
j_call: TRBJ2-7
cdr3_length: 11
d_call: .
cdr3_aa: ASSQTPGNEQY

v_call: TRBV14
j_call: TRBJ2-1
cdr3_length: 11
d_call: .
cdr3_aa: ASSLERRNEQF

v_call: TRBV6-1
j_call: TRBJ2-7
cdr3_length: 13
d_call: .
cdr3_aa: ASSEWWEIPYEQY

v_call: TRBV7-9
j_call: TRBJ2-5
cdr3_length: 10
d_call: TRBD2
cdr3_aa: ASSEGGKTQY

v_call: TRBV27
j_call: TRBJ2-7
cdr3_length: 15
d_call: TRBD2
cdr3_aa: ASRGGTSGRGGYEQY

v_call: TRBV2
j_call: TRBJ2-1
cdr3_length: 13
d_call: TRBD2
cdr3_aa: ASSAETSGNNEQF